The 21 T cell receptor beta chains given below trace back to one sample, sequenced in a study of cytomegalovirus exposure and HLA in healthy donors (dated by TCRdb to about 2017). Library construction relied on the immunoSEQ multiplex PCR assay. This is the immuneACCESS table as TCRdb keeps it, with only in-frame sequences that have V and J called. A part of the clones is gone; compared with another copy, unresolved V genes explain less than half, and the rest is unexplained. For this sample the table gives approximately 110,000 clones, of which around 83% were detected only once. The ten top clones hold 4% of the sample. The specimen sequenced was PBMCs. The receptors come from a woman between 18 and 29 years old in good health and CMV-seropositive.

The chain has TRBV7-3 and TRBJ2-1; TRBD2 matches at 10 bases. The CDR3 is 15 amino acids. CDR1 SGHTA and CDR2 FQGTGA come from the germline V gene. The ends lost 5 bases at V and 2 bases at J; junction bases unmatched: 3. CDR3 sequence: CASSLAGVTYNEQFF. CDR3 DNA: TGTGCCAGCAGCCTAGCGGGAGTGACCTACAATGAGCAGTTCTTC.

The V call is TRBV7-9, the J call TRBJ2-1; 10 positions agree with TRBD1. The CDR3 is 16 amino acids. Trimming at V came to 5 bases and at J to 4 bases, leaving 8 bases not matched to a gene. The germline V gene encodes CDR1 SEHNR and CDR2 FQNEAQ (reference sequence). The CDR3 DNA is TGTGCCAGCAGCCCAAGACCGGGACAGGGGTACAATGAGCAGTTCTTC. Translation gives CASSPRPGQGYNEQFF.

The V gene is TRBV28, the J gene TRBJ2-7; 8 bases are a match to TRBD1. The CDR3 has 13 residues. Trimming at V came to 8 bases and at J to 4 bases, leaving 7 bases not matched to a gene. Germline CDR1 MDHEN, CDR2 SYDVKM. CDR3 in amino acids: CASRDRGPYEQYF. The CDR3 bases are TGTGCCAGCCGTGACAGGGGCCCTTACGAGCAGTACTTC.

The V call is TRBV5-1, the J call TRBJ1-2; the D is unclear. The CDR3 has 13 residues. Germline V CDR1 and CDR2: SGHRS, YFSETQ. V lost 0 bases to trimming and J lost 7 bases, with 10 bases between them. The CDR3, as DNA: TGCGCCAGCAGCTTGGGTAATGCGTTTGGCTACACCTTC. Amino acids: CASSLGNAFGYTF. The whole variable domain, filled in from reference TRBV5-1 and TRBJ1-2, reads KAGVTQTPRYLIKTRGQQVTLSCSPISGHRSVSWYQQTPGQGLQFLFEYFSETQRNKGNFPGRFSGRQFSNSRSEMNVSTLELGDSALYLCASSLGNAFGYTFGSGTRLTVV.

The chain employs TRBV9 and TRBJ1-1; D may be TRBD1 (5 bases). The CDR3 contains 15 residues. Trimming stripped 4 bases from V and 1 base from J, with 14 bases between. From germline, CDR1 is SGDLS and CDR2 YYNGEE. CDR3 loop: CASSLRQSGNTEAFF. CDR3 coding DNA: TGTGCCAGCAGCTTACGACAGAGTGGGAACACTGAAGCTTTCTTT.

The chain links TRBV2 to TRBJ1-2; D ambiguous. V was shortened by 4 bases and J by 6 bases, with 3 bases between the two germline ends. CDR3 length: 10 residues. Germline assignment: CDR1 SNHLY and CDR2 FYNNEI. CDR3 sequence: CASSGNGYTF. In DNA, the CDR3 is TGTGCCAGCAGTGGTAATGGCTACACCTTC.

The CDR3 here is CASSRDRTQEQYF. CDR3 DNA: TGTGCCAGCTCCCGGGACAGGACACAAGAGCAGTACTTC. The rearrangement links TRBV18 to TRBJ2-7, with TRBD1 matching over 8 bases. Looked up from germline, CDR1 is KGHSH and CDR2 is LQKENI. V gave up 6 bases and J gave up 7 bases; unmatched junction bases: 8. The CDR3 has 13 residues.

This clone has just one count. This chain connects TRBV6-1 to TRBJ2-5; 10 bases line up with TRBD1. V gave up 8 bases and J gave up 4 bases; unmatched junction bases: 7. The germline gives CDR1 MNHNS, CDR2 SASEGT. The length of the CDR3 is 14 residues. For the CDR3, the DNA is TGTGCCAGCGGGGACAGGGGTTGGCGAGAGACCCAGTACTTC. Translated, it gives CASGDRGWRETQYF.

This sequence joins TRBV4-1 and TRBJ1-1; weak D call: TRBD1 (6 bases). The V end was cut by 1 base, the J end by 3 bases, with 15 bases between. The CDR3 is 16 residues long. The germline V gene has CDR1 MGHRA and CDR2 YSYEKL. CDR3 in amino acids: CASSQVAGVVDTEAFF. The DNA of the CDR3 is TGCGCCAGCAGCCAAGTGGCAGGGGTGGTAGACACTGAAGCTTTCTTT.

The chain uses TRBV28 and TRBJ1-2; TRBD1 matches at 9 bases. V trimming: 4 bases; J trimming: 8 bases; junction bases outside the gene matches: 5. Germline V gives CDR1 MDHEN, CDR2 SYDVKM. The CDR3 consists of 13 residues. The CDR3 bases are TGTGCCAGCAGTTGGGACAGGGCAGGAGGCTACACCTTC. This encodes CASSWDRAGGYTF.

The chain carries TRBV18 and TRBJ1-5; 8 positions match TRBD1. Germline trimming cut 4 bases from V and 2 bases from J; bases unmatched to any gene: 7. The CDR3 is made up of 16 amino acids. In germline, CDR1 is KGHSH, CDR2 LQKENI. DNA for the CDR3: TGTGCCAGCTCACTGACAGGGGACAGTGGCAATCAGCCCCAGCATTTT. It specifies CASSLTGDSGNQPQHF.

This sequence joins TRBV5-1 and TRBJ2-5; 11 nucleotides align to TRBD2. This CDR3 spans 17 amino acids. Germline CDR1 is SGHRS and CDR2 is YFSETQ. Trimming at V came to 3 bases and at J to 2 bases, leaving 9 bases not matched to a gene. CDR3 coding DNA: TGCGCCAGCAGCTCGAATCCCGGGACTAGCGGACAAGAGACCCAGTACTTC. It specifies CASSSNPGTSGQETQYF.

The chain couples TRBV28 to TRBJ1-4, with 7 bases fitting TRBD1. CDR1 is MDHEN, CDR2 SYDVKM, per germline. The CDR3 spans 14 residues. V gave up 1 base and J gave up 7 bases; unmatched junction bases: 3. The CDR3 here is CASSLYRGSEKLFF. The CDR3 DNA follows: TGTGCCAGCAGTTTATACAGGGGATCTGAAAAACTGTTTTTT.

V is TRBV23-1 and J is TRBJ2-5; 14 bases fit TRBD2. TRBV23-1 is assigned to the ORF class and has an uncertain function. Unmatched junction bases numbered 5, after V lost 0 bases and J lost 5 bases. There are 17 residues in the CDR3. CDR3 coding DNA: TGCGCCAGCAGTCAATCCGTGACTAGCGGGAGGGTGGAGACCCAGTACTTC. It is translated as CASSQSVTSGRVETQYF.

With respect to this clone: No conserved phenylalanine or tryptophan is present at the end of the CDR3, so a read error is the likely explanation. Because the CDR3's place on the DNA is in doubt, the DNA is left out and the CDR3 is given as listed by TCRdb. This rearrangement joins TRBV29-1 to TRBJ1-1; the table's TRBD1 call for D was not verified on the DNA. The CDR3 length equals 8 residues, ends included. CDR1 SQVTM and CDR2 ANQGSEA come from the germline V gene. CDR3 sequence reads: CSAATGII.

The chain carries TRBV5-1 and TRBJ2-2; D is perhaps TRBD2 (5 bases). Trimming stripped 4 bases from V and 4 bases from J, with 17 bases between. CDR1 and CDR2 (germline): SGHRS, YFSETQ. The CDR3 is made up of 16 amino acids. Here the CDR3 DNA reads TGCGCCAGCAGCCCGGCTGGACTGAAAGCCACCGGGGAGCTGTTTTTT. Residues: CASSPAGLKATGELFF.

The J gene is TRBJ2-7, the V gene TRBV28; D might be TRBD2 (6 bases). Germline V gene sequence: CDR1 MDHEN, CDR2 SYDVKM. Trimming took 9 bases from V and 2 from J, leaving 17 bases between them. The CDR3 runs 14 residues. CDR3 amino acids: CASLPGEGPYEQYF. In DNA form, the CDR3 reads TGTGCCAGTCTTCCGGGAGAAGGCCCCTACGAGCAGTACTTC.

This clone was detected only a few times. The gene calls are TRBV10-1 and TRBJ2-6; D unresolved. Trimming cost V 2 bases and J 0 bases, with 8 bases left between them. Germline V gene sequence: CDR1 WNHNN, CDR2 SYGVQD (reference sequence). The CDR3 sequence is 16 residues long. The CDR3 DNA sequence: TGCGCCAGCAGTGAGGGCCCCCTCTCTGGGGCCAACGTCCTGACTTTC. The encoded protein is CASSEGPLSGANVLTF.

The chain joins TRBV5-4 to TRBJ1-3; D call uncertain. The CDR3 contains 16 residues. V was cut by 4 bases and J by 8 bases, with 22 bases left in between. The germline V gene has CDR1 SGHNT and CDR2 YYREEE (reference sequence). CDR3 protein: CASSVGTVLFRHTIYF. As DNA, the CDR3 is TGTGCCAGCAGCGTGGGTACAGTTCTCTTTCGACACACCATATATTTT.

This clone appeared once. This chain joins TRBV6-6 and TRBJ1-1; D remains ambiguous. V was pared by 5 bases and J by 0 bases, with 10 bases between. CDR1 is MNHNY and CDR2 is SVGAGI in the germline V gene (reference sequence). This CDR3 spans 14 amino acids. In nucleotides, the CDR3 is TGTGCCAGCAGTCCAGGTGACATGAACACTGAAGCTTTCTTT. Amino acid sequence: CASSPGDMNTEAFF.

Written as DNA, the CDR3 is TGCAGCGTTGACTTTAGGGGCTCCTACAATGAGCAGTTCTTC. Translated: CSVDFRGSYNEQFF. The V and J genes are TRBV29-1 and TRBJ2-1, with D possibly matching TRBD1 (5 bases). The CDR3 extends over 14 amino acids. Germline assignment: CDR1 SQVTM and CDR2 ANQGSEA. The V end lost 3 bases, the J end lost 0 bases, and 9 bases lay between the germline ends.